The present entry profiles one TCR delta chain with its context. No DNA is shown, since the ends of the CDR3 on it are uncertain; the CDR3 is the one TCRdb lists. Gammadelta T cells were flow-sorted from PBMC into Vgamma9/Vdelta2+ and Vdelta2-negative populations for bulk analysis. This record belongs to a study of γδ T cells in repeated Plasmodium falciparum infection. Germline V CDR1 and CDR2: NSMFDY, ISSIKDK. Ends included, the CDR3 has 23 residues. With CATT, TCRdb re-called clones from the multiplex PCR reads. Of about 51,000 delta-chain clones in the sample, 1.9% are singletons; the top ten hold roughly 25%.

The clonotype was recovered from a pool of human donors (malaria-infected and uninfected, not separated). Input material: gamma-delta T cells from blood. The V gene reported is TRAV29/DV5; the J gene is uncalled; no check of the table's D call, TRDD3, against the DNA was made. The CDR3 is CSVLLCSKRGKLGIFLLTDKLIF.